This TCR beta chain was profiled in a study of cytomegalovirus exposure and HLA in healthy donors. Germline-derived CDR1 and CDR2 are GTSNPN and SVGIG (reference sequence). The J segment lost 4 bases and the V segment lost 5 bases, leaving 9 bases of the junction unmatched. CDR3 length: 14 amino acids. Use of 60 Vbeta and 13 Jbeta primers characterized the PCR. Profiling relied on immunoSEQ multiplex PCR, and the TCRdb table lists in-frame clones only, not all of them. This listing includes under 70,000 clones. V gene TRBV30 combines with J gene TRBJ1-1; 8 bases match TRBD1. The clonotype comes from a female donor in good health and CMV-seropositive. Sequences were obtained from PBMCs. CDR3 nucleotides: TGTGCCTGGGAAAAACAGGGGGTCGGCACTGAAGCTTTCTTT. Translated, it gives CAWEKQGVGTEAFF.